A single sample is the source of the 22 T cell receptor beta chains below, sequenced in a study of T cells in localized non-small cell lung cancer. Method: immunoSEQ multiplex PCR; TCRdb's copy keeps in-frame clones and lacks some. The sample has 19,000 or so clones; around 90% are singletons. The sample consisted of peripheral blood mononuclear cells, taken before any cancer treatment. These TCRs come from a male donor aged 60 or older with stage II lung adenocarcinoma.

The genes are TRBV27 and TRBJ2-2, with TRBD2 matching over 7 bases. CDR3 size: 13 residues. Germline assignment: CDR1 MNHEY and CDR2 SMNVEV (reference sequence). The trim removed 6 bases at V and 9 bases at J, leaving 7 bases unmatched. The CDR3 protein is CASRTSGIRELFF. The CDR3 DNA reads as TGTGCCAGCAGAACGAGCGGGATAAGGGAGCTGTTTTTT.

The chain carries TRBV9 and TRBJ2-7, with a possible D match to TRBD2 (6 bases). In germline, CDR1 is SGDLS, CDR2 YYNGEE. This CDR3 comprises 14 residues. Trimming left V 3 bases short and J 6 bases short, with 16 bases between. The CDR3: CASSALGGPAEQYF. The CDR3 DNA is TGTGCCAGCAGCGCGCTCGGGGGTCCGGCCGAGCAGTACTTC.

The V and J genes are TRBV19 and TRBJ2-5; D is ambiguous. This CDR3 region has 13 residues. Germline CDR1 LNHDA, CDR2 SQIVND (reference sequence). With 3 bases removed from V and 5 bases from J, the gap between germline ends came to 10 bases. The CDR3 loop reads CASSMGKLETQYF. CDR3 bases: TGTGCCAGTAGTATGGGGAAGCTGGAGACCCAGTACTTC.

The chain links TRBV14 to TRBJ1-2, with D perhaps TRBD1 (6 bases). This CDR3 has 15 residues. Per germline, CDR1 SGHDN and CDR2 FVKESK. V was cut by 0 bases and J by 4 bases, with 12 bases left in between. This CDR3 reads CASSQDIGQTYGYTF. CDR3 nucleotide sequence: TGTGCCAGCAGCCAAGATATAGGACAGACCTATGGCTACACCTTC.

The V call is TRBV1, the J call TRBJ2-7; the table names TRBD1, a call not compared with the DNA. TRBV1 is a listed pseudogene. The CDR3 runs to 16 residues. CDR3 loop: CTSSQDVRDKGYEQYF. CDR3 DNA sequence: TGCACCAGCAGCCAAGACGTACGGGACAAGGGCTACGAGCAGTACTTC.

This chain uses TRBV5-6 with TRBJ1-2; D gene unclear. The CDR3 has 13 residues. V lost 6 bases to trimming and J lost 8 bases, with 17 bases between them. Germline CDR1 SGHDT, CDR2 YYEEEE. In DNA, the CDR3 is TGTGCCAGCATGATTAGGCGTAGTTACGGCTACACCTTC. The encoded protein is CASMIRRSYGYTF.

This chain connects TRBV7-8 to TRBJ1-2; 7 bases are shared with TRBD1. The CDR3 has 15 amino acids. Germline lookup yields CDR1 SGHVS and CDR2 FQNEAQ. After removal of 0 bases from V and 3 bases from J, the junction contained 4 bases not matched to a gene. The DNA for the CDR3 is TGTGCCAGCAGCTTAGCGCCCGACAGGGACTATGGCTACACCTTC. Translation: CASSLAPDRDYGYTF. Combining the CDR3 with reference TRBV7-8 and TRBJ1-2 gives the whole variable domain GAGVSQSPRYKVAKRGQDVALRCDPISGHVSLFWYQQALGQGPEFLTYFQNEAQLDKSGLPSDRFFAERPEGSVSTLKIQRTQQEDSAVYLCASSLAPDRDYGYTFGSGTRLTVV.

The rearrangement uses TRBV18 and TRBJ1-3; no definite D call. The CDR3 loop spans 15 amino acids. Germline CDR1 and CDR2: KGHSH and LQKENI. V was clipped by 3 bases and J by 3 bases, with 12 bases between them. DNA of the CDR3: TGTGCCAGCTCACCTACTCCAGAGAATGGAAACACCATATATTTT. Translating gives CASSPTPENGNTIYF.

The chain links TRBV28 to TRBJ2-5; perhaps TRBD2 as D (5 bases). V was trimmed by 5 bases and J by 5 bases, leaving 18 bases between them. The CDR3 contains 15 residues. Germline V gene lookup returns CDR1 MDHEN and CDR2 SYDVKM. In nucleotides, the CDR3 is TGTGCCAGCAGTCCTCGGACTTCGTATCGGGAGACCCAGTACTTC. Its translation is CASSPRTSYRETQYF.

The rearrangement joins TRBV11-2 to TRBJ1-5, with 8 bases that match TRBD1. J lost 3 bases, V lost 1 base, and 2 bases had no gene match. Germline lookup yields CDR1 SGHAT and CDR2 FQNNGV. The CDR3 runs to 15 residues. This chain's CDR3 is CASSLGQGNNQPQHF. DNA of the CDR3: TGTGCCAGCAGCTTAGGACAGGGGAACAATCAGCCCCAGCATTTT.

In DNA form, the CDR3 reads TGTGCCAGCAGTTCCCCACGCGCCCTACGTCAGCTGTTTTTT. It codes for CASSSPRALRQLFF. The genes are TRBV6-5 and TRBJ2-2, with D unresolved. Germline lookup yields CDR1 MNHEY and CDR2 SVGAGI. The CDR3 runs 14 residues. Trimming cost V 4 bases and J 12 bases, with 18 bases left between them.

The chain couples TRBV28 to TRBJ1-5; D not certain. V lost 6 bases and J 0 bases, leaving 12 bases between the germline ends. CDR1 is MDHEN, CDR2 SYDVKM, per germline. This CDR3 is 15 amino acids long. Here the CDR3 reads CASSPTIDSNQPQHF. The CDR3 bases are TGTGCCAGCAGCCCCACGATCGATAGCAATCAGCCCCAGCATTTT.

A single count supports this clone. At one end, the junction sequence differs from germline, possibly due to a read error. The chain uses TRBV7-7 and TRBJ2-5, with 8 bases aligning to TRBD1. The CDR3 is 15 amino acids. The germline V gene has CDR1 SSHAT and CDR2 FNYEAQ (reference sequence). Written as DNA, the CDR3 is TGTGCTAGCAGCTGGGGGACAGGCTCCCAAGAGACCCAGTACTTC. Amino acids: CASSWGTGSQETQYF.

The gene calls are TRBV2 and TRBJ2-1; D possibly corresponds to TRBD2 (6 bases). This CDR3 comprises 17 residues. Germline V gene sequence: CDR1 SNHLY, CDR2 FYNNEI. The V gene lost 2 bases and the J gene lost 4 bases, with 18 bases spanning the gap. In DNA, the CDR3 is TGTGCCAGCAGTGAATTGGTTGGGACTTCTATTTACAATGAGCAGTTCTTC. Its protein product is CASSELVGTSIYNEQFF.

CDR3 loop: CASSPGRVSNEQYF. As DNA, the CDR3 is TGTGCCAGCAGCCCGGGCAGGGTGTCCAACGAGCAGTACTTC. This chain uses TRBV14 with TRBJ2-7; a possible D gene is TRBD1 (5 bases). The CDR3 covers 14 residues. Per the germline V gene, CDR1 is SGHDN and CDR2 is FVKESK. Trimming pared 4 bases from V and 5 bases from J, leaving 15 bases between.

The rearrangement uses TRBV6-6 and TRBJ2-7; weak D call: TRBD2 (6 bases). Germline lookup yields CDR1 MNHNY and CDR2 SVGAGI (reference sequence). Deletions cut 5 bases from V and 3 bases from J, with 20 bases between. This CDR3 has 16 amino acids. The CDR3 DNA reads TGTGCCAGCAGTAAGCCCGGGACTCAGTTGTTCTACGAGCAGTACTTC. As protein: CASSKPGTQLFYEQYF.

This chain uses TRBV29-1 with TRBJ1-1; D is possibly TRBD1 (6 bases). V gave up 6 bases and J gave up 3 bases, with 14 bases separating them. There are 13 residues in the CDR3. Germline V gene lookup returns CDR1 SQVTM and CDR2 ANQGSEA. The CDR3 bases are TGCAGCGTAAAGGGGGTGATCTACACTGAAGCTTTCTTT. Its translation: CSVKGVIYTEAFF.

The chain couples TRBV14 to TRBJ2-1; D uncertain. The CDR3 is 11 residues long. Deletions cut 1 base from V and 8 bases from J, with 3 bases between. Germline V CDR1 and CDR2: SGHDN, FVKESK. The CDR3 DNA reads as TGTGCCAGCAGCCAAGTAGATGAGCAGTTCTTC. It is translated as CASSQVDEQFF.

DNA of the CDR3: TGTGCCAGCAGTTTATTCCCTACTACTTACAATGAGCAGTTCTTC. Translated, it gives CASSLFPTTYNEQFF. V gene TRBV28 combines with J gene TRBJ2-1; D gene uncertain. V lost 1 base and J lost 4, with 11 bases in between. Germline lookup yields CDR1 MDHEN and CDR2 SYDVKM. The CDR3 contains 15 residues.

DNA of the CDR3: TGTGCCAGCTCACCAACCCCTTCGGGTGGTCGGAATACGCAGTATTTT. This sequence encodes CASSPTPSGGRNTQYF. The rearrangement links TRBV18 to TRBJ2-3; D is uncertain. Germline V lookup: CDR1 KGHSH, CDR2 LQKENI. The CDR3 length is 16 residues. V was trimmed by 2 bases and J by 7 bases, leaving 19 bases between them.

This chain uses TRBV5-6 with TRBJ2-3; 9 nucleotides align to TRBD1. There are 15 residues in the CDR3. Germline V CDR1 and CDR2: SGHDT, YYEEEE. V shed 9 bases and J 5 bases; nucleotides not matched to a gene: 13. Here the CDR3 reads CATARGTGRVDTQYF. The CDR3 DNA follows: TGTGCCACGGCAAGAGGGACAGGGAGGGTAGATACGCAGTATTTT.

The CDR3 DNA follows: TGTGCCAGCAGTGGACACCTAGGGACAGGACAATACGAGCAGTACTTC. Translated: CASSGHLGTGQYEQYF. This chain connects TRBV6-1 to TRBJ2-7; 8 bases align to TRBD1. Germline lookup yields CDR1 MNHNS and CDR2 SASEGT. CDR3 length: 16 amino acids. J lost 4 bases, V lost 4 bases, and 12 bases had no gene match.